Each of the 32 T cell receptor beta chains below was sequenced from the same sample in a study of blood T cell repertoires in COVID-19. TCRdb keeps only in-frame clones here, not all; method: immunoSEQ multiplex PCR. Of some 150,000 clones in the sample, approximately 78% were seen once. The sample consisted of peripheral blood. The origin of the receptors is a man older than 75 with acute or convalescent COVID-19.

This chain connects TRBV7-6 to TRBJ1-4; D may be TRBD1 (5 bases). The CDR3 loop spans 15 amino acids. Germline loops: CDR1 SGHVS, CDR2 FNYEAQ. The V end was cut by 2 bases, the J end by 3 bases, with 10 bases between. The CDR3 loop reads CASSLFGGANEKLFF. For the CDR3, the DNA is TGTGCCAGCAGCTTATTCGGGGGTGCTAATGAAAAACTGTTTTTT.

The chain employs TRBV30 and TRBJ2-3; 9 bases map to TRBD1. Germline CDR1 reads GTSNPN; CDR2 reads SVGIG (reference sequence). V lost 2 bases to trimming and J lost 2 bases; unmatched junction nucleotides: 5. This CDR3 has 15 amino acids. The CDR3 reads CAWSTTGGFTDTQYF. The CDR3 DNA reads TGTGCCTGGAGTACCACAGGGGGCTTCACAGATACGCAGTATTTT.

This clone occurred a few times. The same CDR3 can be traced to other DNA sequences in this sample. The chain links TRBV5-1 to TRBJ1-1; 7 bases match TRBD1. CDR1 and CDR2 (germline): SGHRS, YFSETQ. The CDR3 consists of 13 residues. V was pared by 5 bases and J by 3 bases, with 4 bases of the junction left unmatched. The CDR3 coding sequence is TGCGCCAGCAGTTATACAGGGGACACTGAAGCTTTCTTT. Translated, it gives CASSYTGDTEAFF.

CDR3 bases: TGTGCCAGTGGCAGTGGACAGACGGCTAACTATGGCTACACCTTC. Amino acid sequence: CASGSGQTANYGYTF. The chain employs TRBV19 and TRBJ1-2; tentative D call: TRBD1 (6 bases). Per germline, CDR1 LNHDA and CDR2 SQIVND (reference sequence). V was pared by 8 bases and J by 0 bases, with 16 bases between. This CDR3 comprises 15 residues.

The rearrangement joins TRBV19 to TRBJ2-5; 10 bases are a match to TRBD1. V lost 5 bases to trimming and J lost 1 base; unmatched junction nucleotides: 4. This CDR3 has 15 amino acids. CDR1 and CDR2 from the germline V gene are LNHDA and SQIVND (reference sequence). The CDR3 here is CASSVGQGTQETQYF. The CDR3 nucleotides are TGTGCCAGTAGTGTGGGACAGGGGACCCAAGAGACCCAGTACTTC.

This clone was recorded at least ten times. The chain has TRBV6-5 and TRBJ1-5, with 9 bases that match TRBD1. The CDR3 extends over 16 amino acids. Germline loops: CDR1 MNHEY, CDR2 SVGAGI. V was pared by 4 bases and J by 6 bases, with 10 bases of the junction left unmatched. CDR3 nucleotide sequence: TGTGCCAGCAGTTCCGATACAGGGGGCGGGGGTCAGCCCCAGCATTTT. It is translated as CASSSDTGGGGQPQHF.

The chain couples TRBV21-1 to TRBJ1-6. TRBV21-1 is noted as a pseudogene. This CDR3 has 16 amino acids. The CDR3 DNA is TGTGCCAGCAGCAAAACCAGCAATGGGGAGAATTCACCCCTCCACTTT. Translated, it gives CASSKTSNGENSPLHF.

The gene calls are TRBV3-1 (or the pseudogene TRBV3-2) and TRBJ2-3, with 11 bases aligning to TRBD2. The CDR3 loop spans 17 amino acids. The trim removed 2 bases at V and 2 bases at J, leaving 6 bases unmatched. Germline V CDR1 and CDR2: LGHDT, YNNKEL (reference sequence). In nucleotides, the CDR3 is TGTGCCAGCAGCCAACGGGTAGCGGGGGGGAACACAGATACGCAGTATTTT. Encoded protein: CASSQRVAGGNTDTQYF.

This clone was observed a few times. J is TRBJ1-2 and V is TRBV19; TRBD1 agrees at 12 bases. Per the germline V gene, CDR1 is LNHDA and CDR2 is SQIVND (reference sequence). V shed 7 bases and J 2 bases; nucleotides not matched to a gene: 8. This CDR3 comprises 16 residues. The CDR3 region has the DNA TGTGCCAGTAATCGGGGACAGGGGGCACCAAACTATGGCTACACCTTC. Translating it yields CASNRGQGAPNYGYTF. Full variable domain (remainder filled in from reference TRBV19 and TRBJ1-2): DGGITQSPKYLFRKEGQNVTLSCEQNLNHDAMYWYRQDPGQGLRLIYYSQIVNDFQKGDIAEGYSVSREKKESFPLTVTSAQKNPTAFYLCASNRGQGAPNYGYTFGSGTRLTVV.

This rearrangement joins TRBV7-6 to TRBJ2-2; 8 bases map to TRBD2. The germline CDR1 and CDR2 sequences are SGHVS and FNYEAQ. The CDR3 totals 15 residues. V lost 2 bases and J lost 2; bases outside the gene matches: 1. For the CDR3, the DNA is TGTGCCAGCAGCTTAAGCGGGGGCAACACCGGGGAGCTGTTTTTT. Protein sequence: CASSLSGGNTGELFF.

V gene TRBV7-2 combines with J gene TRBJ1-3, with 9 bases matching TRBD1. Germline lookup yields CDR1 SGHTA and CDR2 FQGNSA. V lost 3 bases and J lost 4; bases outside the gene matches: 7. This CDR3 has 16 residues. As DNA, the CDR3 is TGTGCCAGCAGCTTTTATACCGGGACAGGGGGAAACACCATATATTTT. It specifies CASSFYTGTGGNTIYF. Drawing the rest from reference TRBV7-2 and TRBJ1-3, the complete variable domain is GAGVSQSPSNKVTEKGKDVELRCDPISGHTALYWYRQSLGQGLEFLIYFQGNSAPDKSGLPSDRFSAERTGGSVSTLTIQRTQQEDSAVYLCASSFYTGTGGNTIYFGEGSWLTVV.

This clone appeared a few times. The rearrangement joins TRBV7-3 to TRBJ2-1, with 7 nucleotides matching TRBD1. CDR3 length: 15 residues. Looked up from germline, CDR1 is SGHTA and CDR2 is FQGTGA. The junction had 6 bases not matched to a gene; V was cut back by 0 bases and J by 7 bases. CDR3 sequence: CASSLTGGGRNEQFF. CDR3 bases: TGTGCCAGCAGCTTAACAGGGGGCGGACGTAATGAGCAGTTCTTC.

The rearrangement links TRBV10-3 to TRBJ2-5; tentatively, D is TRBD2 (6 bases). CDR3 size: 15 residues. V shed 6 bases and J shed 9 bases, with 23 bases lying between them. Per germline, CDR1 ENHRY and CDR2 SYGVKD. CDR3 sequence (DNA): TGTGCCATCAGCCTCGAAGGCGGGGCCTCCGGGGCCCAGTACTTC. It is translated as CAISLEGGASGAQYF.

The chain employs TRBV11-3 and TRBJ2-3; D call uncertain. V was trimmed by 1 base and J by 4 bases, leaving 12 bases between them. The CDR3 consists of 15 residues. Germline values: CDR1 SGHNT, CDR2 YENEEA. CDR3 sequence: CASSLGPRSPDTQYF. CDR3 nucleotides: TGTGCCAGCAGCTTAGGGCCTAGGTCCCCAGATACGCAGTATTTT.

The CDR3 DNA sequence: TGTGCCAGCAGTCCGGGAACGACAGATACGCAGTATTTT. Translation: CASSPGTTDTQYF. This chain connects TRBV12-3 or TRBV12-4 to TRBJ2-3; D is perhaps TRBD2 (5 bases). Trimming pared 5 bases from V and 3 bases from J, leaving 9 bases between. The CDR3 is 13 residues long.

The chain uses TRBV5-4 and TRBJ2-7; 9 bases align to TRBD1. The length of the CDR3 is 14 residues. CDR1 is SGHNT and CDR2 is YYREEE in the germline V gene (reference sequence). V was pared by 2 bases and J by 3 bases, with 3 bases of the junction left unmatched. This CDR3 is CASSFLTGGYEQYF. The CDR3 nucleotides are TGTGCCAGCAGCTTTTTGACAGGGGGCTACGAGCAGTACTTC.

The chain couples TRBV5-5 to TRBJ1-2; the D gene is possibly TRBD1 (6 bases). Per germline, CDR1 SGHKS and CDR2 YYEKEE (reference sequence). This CDR3 comprises 16 residues. Trimming took 3 bases from V and 5 from J, leaving 20 bases between them. CDR3 protein: CASSWGGQIDLYGYTF. The CDR3 nucleotides are TGTGCCAGCAGCTGGGGGGGCCAGATAGACCTATATGGCTACACCTTC.

For the CDR3, the DNA is TGTGCCAGCAGTCTTCGGGACAGCCTCCCGGCTTTCTTT. Translating gives CASSLRDSLPAFF. The chain uses TRBV12-3 or TRBV12-4 and TRBJ1-1; 7 nucleotides align to TRBD1. Trimming at V came to 5 bases and at J to 11 bases, leaving 11 bases not matched to a gene. This CDR3 is 13 amino acids long.

The J gene is TRBJ1-4, the V gene TRBV18; TRBD1 is a possible D gene (6 bases). The ends were cut back, 0 bases at V and 4 bases at J, with 9 bases in the middle. Germline CDR1 is KGHSH and CDR2 is LQKENI. This CDR3 comprises 15 residues. CDR3 coding DNA: TGTGCCAGCTCACCACCGGCAGGGGTTAATGAAAAACTGTTTTTT. This translates into CASSPPAGVNEKLFF.

DNA of the CDR3: TGTGCCAGCAGCTTAGCGGCCTGGACAGGCACTGAAGCTTTCTTT. This translates into CASSLAAWTGTEAFF. The V call is TRBV7-2, the J call TRBJ1-1; 7 bases map to TRBD1. The V segment lost 0 bases and the J segment 4 bases; nucleotides outside the gene matches: 5. CDR3 length: 15 residues. Germline CDR1 reads SGHTA; CDR2 reads FQGNSA.

As concerns this clone: This sample also contains other DNA sequences that code for the same CDR3. V and J are TRBV3-1 (or the pseudogene TRBV3-2) and TRBJ2-2; TRBD1 is a possible D gene (5 bases). This CDR3 has 14 residues. The V gene lost 0 bases and the J gene lost 7 bases, with 9 bases spanning the gap. Germline V gives CDR1 LGHDT, CDR2 YNNKEL (reference sequence). The CDR3 DNA reads TGTGCCAGCAGCCAAGACCAGGGCAGCGGGGAGCTGTTTTTT. Its protein is CASSQDQGSGELFF.

A few counts support this clone. This chain joins TRBV6-5 and TRBJ1-2; the D gene is possibly TRBD1 (5 bases). The CDR3 spans 13 residues. The germline gives CDR1 MNHEY, CDR2 SVGAGI. V gave up 6 bases and J gave up 4 bases, with 12 bases separating them. The CDR3 bases are TGTGCCAGCAGGGCGGGGGGAGGCTATGGCTACACCTTC. Protein product: CASRAGGGYGYTF.

The J gene is TRBJ2-5, the V gene TRBV5-6; D possibly corresponds to TRBD2 (6 bases). Germline CDR1 reads SGHDT; CDR2 reads YYEEEE. V was pared by 3 bases and J by 2 bases, with 17 bases between. The CDR3 is made up of 16 amino acids. CDR3 DNA: TGTGCCAGCAGCTCCGGACTCGGCCGGGAGCAAGAGACCCAGTACTTC. This codes for CASSSGLGREQETQYF.

This clone has only a few counts. This chain links TRBV10-3 with TRBJ2-2; TRBD1 aligns across 8 bases. With 6 bases clipped from V and 0 bases from J, the junction kept 9 bases outside the gene matches. The CDR3 sequence is 17 residues long. Germline V gene data show CDR1 as ENHRY and CDR2 as SYGVKD. The CDR3, as DNA: TGTGCCATCAGCCCGGGACAGGAGTTCGCGAACACCGGGGAGCTGTTTTTT. Translating gives CAISPGQEFANTGELFF.

This clone has a handful of counts. V gene TRBV18 combines with J gene TRBJ2-3; weak D call: TRBD2 (5 bases). Trimming removed 0 bases at V and 10 bases at J, with 14 bases between. CDR1 and CDR2 (germline): KGHSH, LQKENI. This CDR3 contains 14 residues. The CDR3 nucleotides are TGTGCCAGCTCACCACCGTCCTTGAGCGGAGCGCAGTATTTT. This sequence encodes CASSPPSLSGAQYF.

This clone was counted only a few times. The gene calls are TRBV7-2 and TRBJ1-2; D might be TRBD1 (6 bases). Trimming left V 1 base short and J 5 bases short, with 11 bases between. The CDR3 consists of 14 residues. In germline, CDR1 is SGHTA, CDR2 FQGNSA. CDR3 region: CASSLDGQRYGYTF. CDR3 DNA: TGTGCCAGCAGCTTAGATGGACAGAGATATGGCTACACCTTC.

This clone was counted ten times or more. The V gene is TRBV6-5, the J gene TRBJ1-2; tentative D call: TRBD1 (5 bases). From germline, CDR1 is MNHEY and CDR2 SVGAGI. This CDR3 contains 13 residues. The germline V and J ends were trimmed by 0 bases and 4 bases, with 6 bases remaining between them. In nucleotides, the CDR3 is TGTGCCAGCAGTTACTCCAGGGTCTATGGCTACACCTTC. It translates to CASSYSRVYGYTF.

This clone occurred a few times. This rearrangement joins TRBV24-1 to TRBJ2-1, with D maybe TRBD1 (5 bases). Trimming took 5 bases from V and 5 from J, leaving 15 bases between them. Germline lookup yields CDR1 KGHDR and CDR2 SFDVKD. This CDR3 has 15 residues. CDR3 nucleotides: TGTGCCACCAGTGGGGCTCAGGGTCTTAACAATGAGCAGTTCTTC. It codes for CATSGAQGLNNEQFF.

This clone came up a few times. The gene calls are TRBV2 and TRBJ1-2, with 7 bases aligning to TRBD1. The CDR3 has 13 residues. J gave up 5 bases and V 9 bases, and 9 bases lay outside the gene matches. Germline loops: CDR1 SNHLY, CDR2 FYNNEI. The CDR3 reads CASLWGQLYGYTF. CDR3 DNA sequence: TGTGCCAGTCTTTGGGGACAGCTTTATGGCTACACCTTC.

The J gene is TRBJ1-1, the V gene TRBV6-5; D possibly corresponds to TRBD1 (6 bases). CDR1 is MNHEY and CDR2 is SVGAGI in the germline V gene. V gave up 7 bases and J gave up 0 bases, with 12 bases separating them. The CDR3 has 14 residues. DNA for the CDR3: TGTGCCAGCACGAAACAGGGAGTGAACACTGAAGCTTTCTTT. This sequence encodes CASTKQGVNTEAFF.

The chain recombines TRBV7-9 with TRBJ2-1; D call uncertain. Trimming left V 2 bases short and J 9 bases short, with 8 bases between. Germline CDR1 SEHNR, CDR2 FQNEAQ (reference sequence). CDR3 length equals 12 residues. CDR3 bases: TGTGCCAGCAGCTTATTTTCCCTTGAGCAGTTCTTC. The encoded protein is CASSLFSLEQFF. Full variable domain (missing parts from reference TRBV7-9 and TRBJ2-1): DTGVSQNPRHKITKRGQNVTFRCDPISEHNRLYWYRQTLGQGPEFLTYFQNEAQLEKSRLLSDRFSAERPKGSFSTLEIQRTEQGDSAMYLCASSLFSLEQFFGPGTRLTVL.

This chain's CDR3 is CASSVGGQVGNEQFF. In DNA form, the CDR3 reads TGTGCCAGCAGCGTAGGGGGACAGGTAGGCAATGAGCAGTTCTTC. This sequence joins TRBV9 and TRBJ2-1, with TRBD1 matching over 8 bases. The CDR3 contains 15 residues. The V segment lost 0 bases and the J segment 6 bases; nucleotides outside the gene matches: 5. Germline V gives CDR1 SGDLS, CDR2 YYNGEE.